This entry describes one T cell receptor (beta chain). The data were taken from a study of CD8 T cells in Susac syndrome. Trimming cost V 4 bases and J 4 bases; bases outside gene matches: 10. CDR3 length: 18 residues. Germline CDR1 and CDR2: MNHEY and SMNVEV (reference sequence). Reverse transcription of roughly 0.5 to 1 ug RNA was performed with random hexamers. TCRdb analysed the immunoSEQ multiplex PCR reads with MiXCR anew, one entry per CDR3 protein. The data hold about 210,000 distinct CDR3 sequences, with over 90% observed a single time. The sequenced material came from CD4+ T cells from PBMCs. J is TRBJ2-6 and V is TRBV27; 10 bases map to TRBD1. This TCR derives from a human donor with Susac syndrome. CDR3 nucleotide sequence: TGTGCCAGCAGTTCCCAACCGGGACAGGGGATCGGGGCCAACGTCCTGACTTTC. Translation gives CASSSQPGQGIGANVLTF.